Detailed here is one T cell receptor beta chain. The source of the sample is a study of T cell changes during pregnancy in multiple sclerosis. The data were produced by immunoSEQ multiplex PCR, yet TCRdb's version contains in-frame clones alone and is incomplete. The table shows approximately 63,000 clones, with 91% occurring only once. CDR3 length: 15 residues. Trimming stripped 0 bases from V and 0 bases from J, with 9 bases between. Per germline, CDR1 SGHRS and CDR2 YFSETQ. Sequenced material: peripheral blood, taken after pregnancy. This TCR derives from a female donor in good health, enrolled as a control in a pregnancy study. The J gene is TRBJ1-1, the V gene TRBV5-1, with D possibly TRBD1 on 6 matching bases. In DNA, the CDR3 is TGCGCCAGCAGCTTGGGGGACAATGTGAACACTGAAGCTTTCTTT. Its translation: CASSLGDNVNTEAFF.